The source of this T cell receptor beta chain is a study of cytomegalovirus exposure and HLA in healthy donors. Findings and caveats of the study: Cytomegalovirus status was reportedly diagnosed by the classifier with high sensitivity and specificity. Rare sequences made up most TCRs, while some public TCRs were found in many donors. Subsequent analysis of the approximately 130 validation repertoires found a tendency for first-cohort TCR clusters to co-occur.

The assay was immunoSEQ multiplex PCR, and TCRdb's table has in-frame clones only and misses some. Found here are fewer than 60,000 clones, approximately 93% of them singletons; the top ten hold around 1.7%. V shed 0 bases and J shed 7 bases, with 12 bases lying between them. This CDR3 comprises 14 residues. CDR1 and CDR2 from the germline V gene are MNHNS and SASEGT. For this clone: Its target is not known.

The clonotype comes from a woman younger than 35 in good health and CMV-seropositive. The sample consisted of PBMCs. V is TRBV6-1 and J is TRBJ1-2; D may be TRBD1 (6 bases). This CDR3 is CASSEAHRAGGYTF. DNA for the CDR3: TGTGCCAGCAGTGAAGCGCACAGGGCCGGTGGCTACACCTTC.